This T cell receptor beta chain comes out of a study of shared clonotypes between healthy human individuals. Study findings and constraints: Estimated richness values were generally larger in naive subsets than in memory subsets. Only blood was sampled; tissue repertoires likely differ.

Sequencing was performed with immunoSEQ multiplex PCR; in TCRdb, only in-frame clones are kept and a portion is missing. The sample has millions of clones; about 92% are singletons. Donors included only healthy HIV-negative adults lacking recent acute infections or vaccinations. Splitting of CD4+ cells produced CD45RA+ naive and CD45RA-negative memory subsets. Note on this clone: The target antigen is unknown.

The CDR3 covers 12 residues. Germline assignment: CDR1 MGHRA and CDR2 YSYEKL. This clonotype originated in a man aged 18 to 30 in good health. Input material: naive CD4+ T cells sorted from blood. This sample's subset: CD45RA+ positively selected. The chain recombines TRBV4-1 with TRBJ2-7; D gene ambiguous. The J call may be wrong; the DNA end is better matched by TRBJ2-1. CDR3 in amino acids: CASSPPKAEQFF. CDR3 bases: TGCGCCAGCAGCCCCCCTAAGGCTGAGCAGTTCTTC.